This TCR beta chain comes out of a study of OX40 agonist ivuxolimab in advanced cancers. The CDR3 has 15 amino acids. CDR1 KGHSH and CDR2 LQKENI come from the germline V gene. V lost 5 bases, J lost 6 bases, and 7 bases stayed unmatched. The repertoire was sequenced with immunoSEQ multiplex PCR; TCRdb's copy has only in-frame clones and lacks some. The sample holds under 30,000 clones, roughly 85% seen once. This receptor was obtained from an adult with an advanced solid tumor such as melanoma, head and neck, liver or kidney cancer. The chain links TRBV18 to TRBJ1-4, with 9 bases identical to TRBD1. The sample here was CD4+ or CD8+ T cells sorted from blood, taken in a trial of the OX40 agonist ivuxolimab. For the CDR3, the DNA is TGTGCCAGCTCAGCCACAGGGGGCATTGATGAAAAACTGTTTTTT. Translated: CASSATGGIDEKLFF.